A single TCR beta chain is shown here with its context. Its specificity is not known. This sample was included in a study of T cells in Graves' hyperthyroidism and ophthalmopathy. Study outcomes and limitations: A model built on 13 V-J features separated ophthalmopathy from stable hyperthyroidism.

The source material, RNA transcripts, was used to amplify TCR beta CDR3 regions. The HTBI primer set drove a first-round RT-PCR of the TCR CDR3. MiXCR, run by TCRdb on the multiplex PCR reads, gives a single entry per CDR3 protein. The table records approximately 360,000 distinct CDR3 sequences, 20% to 25% of them present only once. The definition of stable Graves' hyperthyroidism was no ophthalmopathy progression within 18 months. CDR1 is SGHKS, CDR2 YYEKEE, per germline (reference sequence). CDR3 size: 15 residues. With V trimmed by 3 bases and J by 7 bases, 9 bases remained unmatched. The sample consisted of blood. The clonotype was recovered from a man aged 45 to 65 with Graves' hyperthyroidism. The rearrangement uses TRBV5-5 and TRBJ2-3, with 9 bases that match TRBD2. CDR3 region: CASSWEVAGDNTQYF. The CDR3 bases are TGTGCCAGCAGCTGGGAAGTAGCGGGAGATAATACGCAGTATTTT.